The 10 T cell receptor beta chains given below trace back to one sample, sequenced in a study of blood T cell repertoires in COVID-19. Profiling relied on immunoSEQ multiplex PCR, and the TCRdb table lists in-frame clones only, not all of them. The data contain some 330,000 clones, less than 90% of them seen just once; the ten biggest clones take up about 5%. The sequenced material came from PBMCs or T cells enriched from blood (not recorded which). Receptors were obtained from a woman aged 50 to 60 who had recovered from COVID-19.

The chain links TRBV6-5 to TRBJ1-2, with D possibly matching TRBD1 (6 bases). The CDR3 covers 13 residues. Trimming cost V 1 base and J 7 bases, with 10 bases left between them. The germline CDR1 and CDR2 sequences are MNHEY and SVGAGI. The CDR3 DNA reads TGTGCCAGCAGTTACTTGGACAGCGTTGGCTACACCTTC. This sequence encodes CASSYLDSVGYTF.

The chain uses TRBV27 and TRBJ2-7; 11 positions agree with TRBD1. Germline V lookup: CDR1 MNHEY, CDR2 SMNVEV (reference sequence). The J segment lost 2 bases and the V segment lost 2 bases, leaving 5 bases of the junction unmatched. The CDR3 contains 16 residues. The CDR3 loop reads CASSLGGQGDPYEQYF. The CDR3 region has the DNA TGTGCCAGCAGTTTAGGGGGACAGGGGGATCCCTACGAGCAGTACTTC.

The chain combines TRBV4-1 with TRBJ1-4; a possible D gene is TRBD1 (5 bases). The V gene lost 0 bases and the J gene lost 3 bases, with 5 bases spanning the gap. This CDR3 has 14 amino acids. In germline, CDR1 is MGHRA, CDR2 YSYEKL. CDR3 region: CASSQEGANEKLFF. Written as DNA, the CDR3 is TGCGCCAGCAGCCAAGAAGGGGCTAATGAAAAACTGTTTTTT.

This chain connects TRBV4-2 to TRBJ2-1; D perhaps matches TRBD1 (6 bases). This CDR3 region has 17 residues. Trimming cost V 0 bases and J 5 bases, with 17 bases left between them. The germline gives CDR1 LGHNA, CDR2 YNFKEQ. This CDR3 reads CASSQEMVGQLNNEQFF. The CDR3 coding sequence is TGTGCCAGCAGCCAAGAGATGGTTGGACAGCTGAACAATGAGCAGTTCTTC.

The chain employs TRBV15 and TRBJ1-3; D call uncertain. The CDR3 has 14 residues. CDR1 is LNHNV, CDR2 YYDKDF, per germline (reference sequence). Trimming cost V 5 bases and J 4 bases, with 12 bases left between them. The CDR3 region has the DNA TGTGCCACCAGCCTCCCGGGTTGGGGAAACACCATATATTTT. It specifies CATSLPGWGNTIYF.

The chain combines TRBV11-2 with TRBJ2-7, with D perhaps TRBD2 (7 bases). The CDR3 is 16 residues long. Germline CDR1 reads SGHAT; CDR2 reads FQNNGV. Trimming removed 4 bases at V and 4 bases at J, with 20 bases between. The CDR3 coding sequence is TGTGCCAGCAGCTCGAGAACAGGGAGGGTTAGGTACGAGCAGTACTTC. Its translation is CASSSRTGRVRYEQYF.

The chain has TRBV5-1 and TRBJ1-5, with 9 bases matching TRBD1. After removal of 3 bases from V and 7 bases from J, the junction contained 8 bases not matched to a gene. Germline V lookup: CDR1 SGHRS, CDR2 YFSETQ. CDR3 length: 15 residues. CDR3 sequence: CASSWTGEGGQPQHF. In nucleotides, the CDR3 is TGCGCCAGCAGCTGGACAGGGGAGGGAGGCCAGCCCCAGCATTTT.

V gene TRBV5-1 combines with J gene TRBJ2-7, with TRBD2 identical over 7 bases. V dropped 0 bases and J dropped 4; count of bases not matched to a gene: 7. Germline V gene sequence: CDR1 SGHRS, CDR2 YFSETQ. This CDR3 is 15 amino acids long. The DNA of the CDR3 is TGCGCCAGCAGCTTGGCCTGGGCGGGAGCTTACGAGCAGTACTTC. This encodes CASSLAWAGAYEQYF.

The genes are TRBV27 and TRBJ1-2; tentative D call: TRBD1 (5 bases). V lost 6 bases, J lost 4 bases, and 12 bases lay in between. Germline V gene data show CDR1 as MNHEY and CDR2 as SMNVEV (reference sequence). The CDR3 spans 13 residues. CDR3 protein: CASRRAGLYGYTF. CDR3 nucleotides: TGTGCCAGCAGGCGTGCAGGGCTCTATGGCTACACCTTC.

The rearrangement uses TRBV6-5 and TRBJ1-5; 8 nucleotides align to TRBD1. Looked up from germline, CDR1 is MNHEY and CDR2 is SVGAGI. The ends lost 8 bases at V and 3 bases at J; junction bases unmatched: 3. The CDR3 is 13 residues long. The CDR3 here is CASSDRDNQPQHF. The CDR3 nucleotides read TGTGCCAGCTCGGACAGGGACAATCAGCCCCAGCATTTT.